These 7 T cell receptor beta chains share one sample of origin, sequenced in a study of brain T cells in children with intractable seizures (dated by TCRdb to the early 2020s). The library was obtained by the immunoSEQ multiplex PCR assay. TCRdb took over this immuneACCESS table, retaining in-frame rearrangements with V and J assigned. Such tables are incomplete; in checked studies, under half of the missing clones stem from an unresolved V gene, and the remainder is unexplained. The sample table contains about 80,000 clones; only one count was recorded for under 95% of them. The biggest ten clones account for around 24% of the sample. The label giving this sample's time point can be read as: resected brain tissue, or blood drawn just prior to surgery. Sequencing was performed on peripheral blood, taken at surgery. These receptors all come from a girl aged 2 to 10 with Rasmussen encephalitis and intractable seizures.

V is TRBV29-1 and J is TRBJ1-3; D is ambiguous. V lost 4 bases to trimming and J lost 2 bases, with 6 bases between them. This CDR3 is 12 amino acids long. CDR1 is SQVTM and CDR2 is ANQGSEA in the germline V gene. The CDR3 nucleotides read TGCAGCGTTGGGGTGACTGGAAACACCATATATTTT. Its translation is CSVGVTGNTIYF.

V gene TRBV29-1 combines with J gene TRBJ2-2, with a weak D call TRBD1 (6 bases). This CDR3 has 14 amino acids. Deletions cut 4 bases from V and 6 bases from J, with 15 bases between. Germline V gives CDR1 SQVTM, CDR2 ANQGSEA. Here the CDR3 DNA reads TGCAGCGTTGTGGTGTCAGGGGTTCCCGGGGAGCTGTTTTTT. This sequence encodes CSVVVSGVPGELFF.

The rearrangement links TRBV5-1 to TRBJ2-7; the match to TRBD2 covers 7 bases. Germline-derived CDR1 and CDR2 are SGHRS and YFSETQ. Losses at the gene ends were 5 bases for V and 3 bases for J; bases not matched to a gene: 5. This CDR3 is 13 amino acids long. The CDR3 DNA sequence: TGCGCCAGCAGGATCGGGGACTACTACGAGCAGTACTTC. It yields the protein CASRIGDYYEQYF. Full variable domain (remainder filled in from reference TRBV5-1 and TRBJ2-7): KAGVTQTPRYLIKTRGQQVTLSCSPISGHRSVSWYQQTPGQGLQFLFEYFSETQRNKGNFPGRFSGRQFSNSRSEMNVSTLELGDSALYLCASRIGDYYEQYFGPGTRLTVT.

V and J are TRBV28 and TRBJ1-5, with D uncertain. The germline CDR1 and CDR2 sequences are MDHEN and SYDVKM. V was cut by 2 bases and J by 3 bases, with 8 bases left in between. This CDR3 is built from 14 residues. CDR3 region: CASSLTRVNQPQHF. The CDR3 DNA follows: TGTGCCAGCAGTTTAACGAGGGTCAATCAGCCCCAGCATTTT.

The gene calls are TRBV6-5 and TRBJ1-4; TRBD1 is a possible D gene (5 bases). Trimming cost V 0 bases and J 8 bases, with 13 bases left between them. The CDR3 contains 15 residues. Germline V CDR1 and CDR2: MNHEY, SVGAGI. The CDR3 DNA reads TGTGCCAGCAGTTACTCTTCAGGGCTAGGCGAAAAACTGTTTTTT. Its translation is CASSYSSGLGEKLFF.

The chain combines TRBV11-2 with TRBJ2-1; 10 bases are a match to TRBD2. Losses at the gene ends were 1 base for V and 3 bases for J; bases not matched to a gene: 0. This CDR3 comprises 15 residues. The germline V gene encodes CDR1 SGHAT and CDR2 FQNNGV. The CDR3 sequence is CASSLVAGGYNEQFF. CDR3 nucleotides: TGTGCCAGCAGCTTAGTAGCGGGGGGCTACAATGAGCAGTTCTTC.

CDR3 residues: CASSPRFRLAGGEDTQYF. The DNA for the CDR3 is TGTGCCAGCTCACCCCGCTTCAGACTAGCGGGAGGCGAGGATACGCAGTATTTT. This rearrangement joins TRBV18 to TRBJ2-3; 13 bases fit TRBD2. Germline V gives CDR1 KGHSH, CDR2 LQKENI. The CDR3 is made up of 18 amino acids. The V and J ends lost 3 bases and 6 bases, in that order; junction bases with no gene match: 12.